This note documents a single T cell receptor beta chain sequence. Its antigen is not known. Trimming removed 4 bases at V and 3 bases at J, with 10 bases between. The CDR3 spans 15 residues. The germline V gene encodes CDR1 MNHNS and CDR2 SASEGT. These data are taken from a study of T cells in tuberculosis. Study results and caveats: Selection depended on which cryopreserved specimens were available.

The time point: new active TB diagnosis, blood taken before or within 7 days of starting treatment. Clones were sequenced by immunoSEQ multiplex PCR, and TCRdb holds only the in-frame ones, with some missing. Of about 35,000 clones detected, roughly 85% appear once; the ten largest clones hold 5% to 6.5%. This sequence was found in an adult with tuberculosis. The sequencing used PBMCs, collected at tuberculosis diagnosis. The J gene is TRBJ2-6, the V gene TRBV6-1; the D is unclear. The DNA of the CDR3 is TGTGCCAGCAGTGCGACTGTCGGTGGGGCCAACGTCCTGACTTTC. It yields the protein CASSATVGGANVLTF.